This T cell receptor beta chain was captured by sequencing in a study of blood T cells in healthy people across ages (dated by TCRdb to between 2014 and 2017). In the study overall: In model experiments, roughly one uniquely barcoded TCR beta cDNA molecule per two T cells was captured by template switching. Using deep sequencing normalized with unique cDNA molecular identifiers, the study measured how TCR beta repertoire diversity changes with age. For two donors (one aged 18 to 29 and one aged 80 or older), the study analyzed two additional independent replicas of 1 million unique cDNA reads from the same blood draw. Donors were grouped into four age groups: young (average 16 years), middle-aged (under 40), aged (around 66) and long-lived (less than 85). Findings and caveats that apply to the study as a whole: There was a strong correlation between observed TCR beta diversity and the percentage of naive T cells measured by flow cytometry. Estimates of total diversity based on one million sequenced T cells were regarded as lower bounds and as underestimates. Conclusive comparison of naive and antigen-experienced compartments was prevented by the profiling of bulk unsorted PBMCs. Compared with the aged group, more naive CD4+ T cells, fewer expanded clones and increased TCR diversity were shown by the long-lived group, suggesting age selection. Donor CMV infection status was unknown, potentially confounding age-related changes in expanded clonotypes. As age increased, observed TCR beta diversity per million T cells dropped in a roughly linear way, and a significant reduction was already evident by age 40.

As encoded in the germline V gene (reference sequence), CDR1 is MNHNY while CDR2 is SVGAGI. The CDR3, cysteine through phenylalanine, is 11 amino acids long. Here the CDR3 DNA is all that survives: 33 bases in frame from base 1. Trimming removed 11 bases from V and 0 bases from J, leaving 7 bases between the germline ends. Systemically healthy Caucasian individuals from Russia, 39 in total and aged about 6 to 95 years, were included as donors. Ten milliliters of peripheral blood were drawn from each donor into EDTA-treated Vacutainer tubes. Ficoll-Paque density-gradient centrifugation was used to isolate PBMCs, with at least 6 million per sample. Total RNA was extracted from PBMCs with Trizol reagent, with at least 6 micrograms obtained per sample. Naive CD45RAhigh/CD27high T cell percentages were measured by flow cytometry on a PBMC aliquot from every donor. The library was produced with 5' RACE. TCRdb shows the sequencer as Illumina HiSeq 2500. The second PCR ran for about 6 to 12 cycles and used a J-beta primer mix along with a sample-barcoded 5' primer. A unique molecular identifier was introduced onto each TCR beta cDNA molecule by a template-switch 5' adaptor carrying 12 random nucleotides. At least 2.5 million CDR3-containing paired-end reads were obtained from each sample. The Mint cDNA synthesis kit, primed by a TRBC-specific oligonucleotide, was used to synthesize first-strand cDNA from all RNA. Following uracil-DNA glycosylase treatment, all cDNA underwent a first 18-cycle PCR with the universal primers M1SS and BC2_uni_R. The paper's data handling went like this. For normalization, 1 million high-quality reads, each with a distinct molecular identifier, were randomly selected from each sample. Reads with shared molecular identifiers were discarded instead of being binned into consensus sequences. MiTCR, set to a Q25 quality threshold and the strictest error-elimination algorithm, was used for CDR3 identification, clonotype clustering and error correction. A nonparametric unseen species model using Euler transformation provided a lower-bound estimate of total TCR beta diversity. The public reads were quality trimmed at Q25 with fastp and then assembled into clones with MiXCR by TCRdb, keeping productive beta chains. CDR3 protein duplicates are merged, each entry listing the most common genes and DNA. TCRdb's processing, not the authors', yielded these V and J calls. In all, the sample holds 600,000 to 850,000 distinct CDR3 sequences, and roughly 25% of those were seen once. The ten top clones hold more than 8.5% of the sample.

A remark on this clonotype: What this receptor recognizes is not known. Within one base of it there is no much larger clone, and no base qualities were kept.

These sequences were also reported in another study, on T cells of mothers and their children. In that second paper, the authors write: The donors were nine systemically healthy Caucasian individuals, made up of three mothers and their six children. cDNA synthesis used all of the extracted RNA, with approximately 1.4 ug of RNA in each 15 ul reaction. In the second PCR, sample barcodes and 2-4 random nucleotides were introduced via the M1S primer. Over 10 million TCR beta CDR3 reads came from each mother, compared with several million reads from each child. Thymic selection similarly shapes TCR recombination output in related and unrelated pairs, with minor effect from inherited differences. Normalized repertoire overlap in related mother-child pairs was always slightly higher than in unrelated mother-child pairs, but the difference was never significant. No persistent microchimeric T cell clones were detected, at a sensitivity of approximately 90 clones per million clonotypes. The study used deep NGS to compare TCR beta repertoires of mothers and children, seeking features distinguishing related mother-child pairs from unrelated individuals. The mean age was around 40 +/- 4 years for the mothers and around 10 +/- 4 years for the children. Libraries were sequenced on Illumina HiSeq 2000 with 100+100 nt paired-end reads after adapter ligation with NEBNext reagents. To avoid cross-contamination, the mother libraries and the child libraries were prepared a month apart and sequenced in separate runs. Each donor had between about 450,000 and 2,100,000 distinct TCR beta clonotypes identified. Naive TCR beta clonotypes were estimated from low-frequency clonotypes matched to each donor's FACS-determined naive share, without sorting.

Sequencing used blood. The chain is made from TRBV6-6 and TRBJ1-1, with an unclear D gene assignment. The TCR sequence derives from a boy aged 10-17 years in good health. CDR3 protein: CALQMNTEAFF. The base sequence is TGTGCCTTACAGATGAACACTGAAGCTTTCTTT.